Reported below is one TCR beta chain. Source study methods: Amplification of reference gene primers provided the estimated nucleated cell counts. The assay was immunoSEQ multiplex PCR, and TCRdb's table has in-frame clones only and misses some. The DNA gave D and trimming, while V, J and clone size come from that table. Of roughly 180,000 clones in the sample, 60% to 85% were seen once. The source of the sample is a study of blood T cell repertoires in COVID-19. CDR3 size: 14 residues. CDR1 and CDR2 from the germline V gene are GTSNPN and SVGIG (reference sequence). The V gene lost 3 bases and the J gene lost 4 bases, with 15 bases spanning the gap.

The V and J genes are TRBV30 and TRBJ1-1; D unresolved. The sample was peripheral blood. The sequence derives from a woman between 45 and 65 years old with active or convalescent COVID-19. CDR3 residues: CAWSPRRGSTEAFF. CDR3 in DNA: TGTGCCTGGAGCCCCCGGCGGGGTAGCACTGAAGCTTTCTTT.